This record concerns one T cell receptor beta chain sequence. This clonotype was found a few times. The clone's antigen remains unknown. No base qualities exist here, and no much larger clone lies one base off it. This specimen belongs to a study of T cell repertoires in cytomegalovirus infection (dated by TCRdb to the late 2010s). With regard to the full study: The HLA type of each donor mattered for the analysis, because public TCR beta signatures pointed to carriage of CMV infection along with the matching HLA type. Overall study outcomes, separate from this receptor: The ex vivo response was dominated by HLA-C-restricted CMV-specific TCR beta clonotypes, and the single most frequent clonotype in two of eight donors was supplied by these HLA-C-restricted clonotypes. Cumulative frequency of public TCR beta family members discriminated carriers of CMV infection plus the relevant HLA type in this cohort and an independent approximately 360-donor cohort.

V lost 3 bases and J lost 6 bases, and the count of bases not matched to a germline gene is 3. From its cysteine to its phenylalanine, the CDR3 spans 13 amino acids. Here the CDR3 DNA is all that survives: 39 bases in frame from base 1. The reads were generated on an Illumina HiSeq 1500. The public reads were reprocessed in TCRdb via fastp at Q25 and MiXCR, keeping in-frame beta chains. Entries that share a CDR3 protein sequence are merged under the most common genes and DNA. The sample table holds some 150,000 distinct CDR3 sequences, of which around a quarter were seen once. The ten top clones hold about 10% of the sample.

This sequence uses TRBV12-3 or TRBV12-4 and TRBJ2-3; 7 central nucleotides agree with TRBD1. Material for sequencing was PBMCs. The source is a human donor in good health (CMV status not recorded). Some clones in this sample may be carry-over from other donors' samples. In nucleotide form, the sequence is TGTGCCAGCAGTTTGAGGGGGCGGGATACGCAGTATTTT. This encodes CASSLRGRDTQYF.